Presented here are 9 T cell receptor beta chains from one specimen sequenced in a study of blood T cell repertoires in COVID-19. Here immunoSEQ multiplex PCR was the method, and the copy in TCRdb shows in-frame clones only, minus some. The data contain some 220,000 clones, roughly 85% of them seen just once; the ten biggest clones take up over 2.5%. The sequencing input was peripheral blood. The origin of the receptors is a man in his forties or fifties who had recovered from COVID-19.

The chain carries TRBV3-1 (or the pseudogene TRBV3-2) and TRBJ1-2; no reliable D call. CDR1 is LGHDT, CDR2 YNNKEL, per germline (reference sequence). Between the trimmed V and J ends, which lost 0 bases and 7 bases, there was a span of 9 bases. This CDR3 contains 13 residues. CDR3 sequence: CASSQESRFGYTF. In DNA form, the CDR3 reads TGTGCCAGCAGCCAAGAATCCAGGTTTGGCTACACCTTC.

The rearrangement uses TRBV19 and TRBJ2-2, with 14 bases that match TRBD2. This CDR3 has 17 amino acids. With V trimmed by 4 bases and J by 7 bases, 8 bases remained unmatched. Germline V gives CDR1 LNHDA, CDR2 SQIVND (reference sequence). The CDR3 loop reads CASSKGLAGDLNGELFF. CDR3 nucleotides: TGTGCCAGTAGTAAGGGACTAGCGGGAGATCTGAACGGGGAGCTGTTTTTT.

The chain employs TRBV28 and TRBJ2-1; 11 nucleotides align to TRBD2. The junction had 9 bases not matched to a gene; V was cut back by 3 bases and J by 8 bases. The CDR3 loop spans 16 amino acids. From germline, CDR1 is MDHEN and CDR2 SYDVKM. The chain's CDR3 is CASSFPTSGSFDEQFF. The CDR3, as DNA: TGTGCCAGCAGTTTCCCCACTAGCGGGAGTTTCGATGAGCAGTTCTTC. The full variable domain, with the rest looked up from reference TRBV28 and TRBJ2-1, is DVKVTQSSRYLVKRTGEKVFLECVQDMDHENMFWYRQDPGLGLRLIYFSYDVKMKEKGDIPEGYSVSREKKERFSLILESASTNQTSMYLCASSFPTSGSFDEQFFGPGTRLTVL.

This clone showed up just once. This chain connects TRBV27 to TRBJ2-7; the D gene is possibly TRBD2 (5 bases). The CDR3 totals 17 residues. The germline CDR1 and CDR2 sequences are MNHEY and SMNVEV (reference sequence). V dropped 5 bases and J dropped 2 bases, with 22 bases sitting between them. CDR3 in amino acids: CASSPFVGSAMPYEQYF. CDR3 DNA: TGTGCCAGCAGTCCCTTTGTTGGTAGCGCGATGCCCTACGAGCAGTACTTC.

This clone was detected only a few times. V and J are TRBV11-2 and TRBJ1-6, with D uncertain. V lost 4 bases, J lost 10 bases, and 14 bases lay in between. CDR3 length equals 14 residues. Germline values: CDR1 SGHAT, CDR2 FQNNGV. CDR3 residues: CASSSQIGGSPLHF. The CDR3 DNA is TGTGCCAGCAGCTCTCAAATTGGCGGATCACCCCTCCACTTT.

The J gene is TRBJ1-1, the V gene TRBV28, with 11 bases identical to TRBD1. CDR1 and CDR2 from the germline V gene are MDHEN and SYDVKM. CDR3 length equals 16 residues. With 3 bases clipped from V and 4 bases from J, the junction kept 7 bases outside the gene matches. CDR3 protein: CASSFRLDRGRTEAFF. DNA for the CDR3: TGTGCCAGCAGTTTTCGTCTGGACAGGGGGCGCACTGAAGCTTTCTTT.

For this clone: Relative to the germline gene, one junction end is altered; a read error may explain this. This chain uses TRBV29-1 with TRBJ2-1, with D tentatively TRBD2 (6 bases). This CDR3 spans 17 amino acids. Germline V gives CDR1 SQVTM, CDR2 ANQGSEA. The CDR3 DNA is TGCAGCGTTGAAGCCCCAGGGACCGGGACTCAAAACAAGGAGCAGTTCTTC. This translates into CSVEAPGTGTQNKEQFF.

This clone was seen more than once but under ten times. V usage is TRBV10-1 and J usage is TRBJ1-3, with D unclear. CDR3 length: 14 residues. V gave up 8 bases and J gave up 8 bases, with 19 bases separating them. CDR1 is WNHNN and CDR2 is SYGVQD in the germline V gene (reference sequence). Written as DNA, the CDR3 is TGCGCCAGCCTTCGGGATATTCAGAGGGACACCATATATTTT. Translation gives CASLRDIQRDTIYF.

In its sample, this clone was seen once. The chain has TRBV7-9 and TRBJ2-1, with 11 bases identical to TRBD2. CDR1 and CDR2 (germline): SEHNR, FQNEAQ (reference sequence). The trim removed 5 bases at V and 8 bases at J, leaving 8 bases unmatched. The length of the CDR3 is 15 residues. The CDR3 DNA reads as TGTGCCAGCAGCCTACTAGCGGGAGCGGCCCATGAGCAGTTCTTC. This gives the protein CASSLLAGAAHEQFF. Full variable domain (outside the CDR3, taken from reference TRBV7-9 and TRBJ2-1): DTGVSQNPRHKITKRGQNVTFRCDPISEHNRLYWYRQTLGQGPEFLTYFQNEAQLEKSRLLSDRFSAERPKGSFSTLEIQRTEQGDSAMYLCASSLLAGAAHEQFFGPGTRLTVL.